This entry is about one TCR beta chain. The V and J ends lost 7 bases and 10 bases, in that order; junction bases with no gene match: 12. This CDR3 is 15 amino acids long. From germline, CDR1 is MNHEY and CDR2 SVGAGI. The sample originates from a study of blood T cell repertoires in COVID-19. Which cohort a participant joined came from the clinical history participants gave. The table came from immunoSEQ multiplex PCR; TCRdb's copy has only in-frame clones and leaves some out. Among about 250,000 clones listed, roughly 85% were seen once. The receptor's source is a woman aged 50 to 65 with acute COVID-19. Sequenced input: PBMCs or T cells enriched from blood (not recorded which). The chain joins TRBV6-5 to TRBJ1-6; 8 bases agree with TRBD1. The CDR3 loop reads CASTPTETGASPLHF. For the CDR3, the DNA is TGTGCCAGCACCCCTACCGAGACAGGGGCCTCACCCCTCCACTTT.